The 27 T cell receptor beta chains reported below all come from one sample, sequenced in a study of T cell changes during pregnancy in multiple sclerosis. Only in-frame clones appear in the TCRdb table, and some are missing; sequencing was by immunoSEQ multiplex PCR. The sample has approximately 63,000 clones; 91% are singletons. This material consisted of peripheral blood, taken in the third trimester of pregnancy. Receptor source: a female donor in good health, enrolled as a control in a pregnancy study.

The chain combines TRBV2 with TRBJ2-7; a possible D gene is TRBD1 (6 bases). CDR1 is SNHLY, CDR2 FYNNEI, per germline. The CDR3 is 15 amino acids. The V gene lost 6 bases and the J gene lost 3 bases, with 18 bases spanning the gap. CDR3 in DNA: TGTGCCAGCAGCGCACCGAGCAGGGGAGTCTACGAGCAGTACTTC. Translated, it gives CASSAPSRGVYEQYF.

The chain couples TRBV5-1 to TRBJ2-5; D perhaps matches TRBD1 (6 bases). The CDR3 consists of 14 residues. CDR1 is SGHRS and CDR2 is YFSETQ in the germline V gene. V lost 0 bases and J lost 6, with 12 bases in between. The DNA for the CDR3 is TGCGCCAGCAGCTTGGAAACAGGGCTTCAGACCCAGTACTTC. This encodes CASSLETGLQTQYF.

V gene TRBV28 combines with J gene TRBJ1-2; 9 nucleotides match TRBD1. V gave up 8 bases and J gave up 1 base; unmatched junction bases: 5. Germline values: CDR1 MDHEN, CDR2 SYDVKM. The CDR3 is 14 residues long. CDR3 DNA sequence: TGTGCCAGCTGCTGGACAGGGGATAACTATGGCTACACCTTC. Translation: CASCWTGDNYGYTF.

The chain carries TRBV5-4 and TRBJ2-5, with 9 nucleotides matching TRBD1. This CDR3 region has 13 residues. The germline V gene has CDR1 SGHNT and CDR2 YYREEE (reference sequence). Unmatched junction bases numbered 3, after V lost 4 bases and J lost 5 bases. The CDR3 sequence: CASSPGTGETQYF. The CDR3 DNA reads as TGTGCCAGCAGCCCGGGGACAGGGGAGACCCAGTACTTC.

J is TRBJ1-4 and V is TRBV28; the D is unclear. Per germline, CDR1 MDHEN and CDR2 SYDVKM. This CDR3 has 16 residues. Trimming shortened V by 2 bases and J by 8 bases, and 18 bases separated the two germline ends. CDR3 protein: CASSLPRLPKAEKLFF. The CDR3 coding sequence is TGTGCCAGCAGTTTACCCAGACTCCCCAAAGCGGAAAAACTGTTTTTT.

This clone has just one count. The chain couples TRBV2 to TRBJ2-7, with D maybe TRBD2 (5 bases). The CDR3 length is 13 residues. V lost 11 bases and J 5 bases, leaving 19 bases between the germline ends. Looked up from germline, CDR1 is SNHLY and CDR2 is FYNNEI. CDR3 in amino acids: CARGLSATHEQYF. The DNA of the CDR3 is TGTGCCCGCGGGCTATCCGCGACACACGAGCAGTACTTC.

The J gene is TRBJ2-7, the V gene TRBV7-8; perhaps TRBD1 as D (5 bases). Trimming stripped 0 bases from V and 7 bases from J, with 13 bases between. The germline gives CDR1 SGHVS, CDR2 FQNEAQ. The CDR3 extends over 14 amino acids. The CDR3 region is CASSLAPKGREQYF. The CDR3 DNA is TGTGCCAGCAGCTTAGCCCCAAAGGGGCGGGAGCAGTACTTC.

The chain is built from TRBV14 and TRBJ2-5; a weak D match, TRBD1 (5 bases). V dropped 3 bases and J dropped 8 bases, with 13 bases sitting between them. Germline V lookup: CDR1 SGHDN, CDR2 FVKESK. This CDR3 spans 13 amino acids. The CDR3 reads CASSQQGSDTQYF. CDR3 DNA sequence: TGTGCCAGCAGCCAGCAGGGATCGGACACCCAGTACTTC.

The genes are TRBV9 and TRBJ2-5; tentative D call: TRBD2 (5 bases). The germline CDR1 and CDR2 sequences are SGDLS and YYNGEE. The CDR3 has 13 amino acids. Trimming cost V 2 bases and J 5 bases, with 10 bases left between them. The CDR3 protein is CASSVHRGETQYF. The CDR3 DNA reads TGTGCCAGCAGCGTTCACCGAGGGGAGACCCAGTACTTC.

This CDR3 is CASSESGTFGNEQFF. The CDR3 DNA reads TGCGCCAGCAGTGAATCCGGGACATTCGGGAATGAGCAGTTCTTC. The J gene is TRBJ2-1, the V gene TRBV10-1, with TRBD1 as a possible D gene (6 bases). The ends were cut back, 3 bases at V and 7 bases at J, with 16 bases in the middle. Per germline, CDR1 WNHNN and CDR2 SYGVQD (reference sequence). The CDR3 loop spans 15 amino acids.

CDR3 coding DNA: TGTGCCAGCAGTCTGGGAGGTCGGGGGGACACCATATATTTT. Protein: CASSLGGRGDTIYF. The V and J genes are TRBV28 and TRBJ1-3; possibly TRBD1 for D (5 bases). Per the germline V gene, CDR1 is MDHEN and CDR2 is SYDVKM. Deletions cut 5 bases from V and 8 bases from J, with 16 bases between. This CDR3 has 14 amino acids.

This clone was found once. The CDR3 DNA sequence: TGTGCCAGCAGCTTACAGGGATCCTACGAGCAGTACTTC. Amino acid sequence: CASSLQGSYEQYF. The V and J genes are TRBV28 and TRBJ2-7; the D gene is possibly TRBD1 (6 bases). Trimming removed 6 bases at V and 1 base at J, with 10 bases between. From germline, CDR1 is MDHEN and CDR2 SYDVKM. The CDR3 extends over 13 amino acids.

V gene TRBV19 combines with J gene TRBJ2-1; no clear D gene. Germline V gives CDR1 LNHDA, CDR2 SQIVND (reference sequence). The germline V and J ends were trimmed by 6 bases and 0 bases, with 21 bases remaining between them. This CDR3 contains 18 residues. The CDR3 loop reads CASSPQAPVPSSYNEQFF. Written as DNA, the CDR3 is TGTGCCAGTAGCCCCCAGGCCCCAGTCCCGAGCTCCTACAATGAGCAGTTCTTC.

The genes are TRBV29-1 and TRBJ1-1, with 9 bases aligning to TRBD1. The CDR3 length is 15 residues. From germline, CDR1 is SQVTM and CDR2 ANQGSEA. The V segment lost 6 bases and the J segment 5 bases; nucleotides outside the gene matches: 13. CDR3 in amino acids: CSVLLGETGGTEAFF. The CDR3 bases are TGCAGCGTCCTCTTAGGAGAGACAGGGGGGACTGAAGCTTTCTTT. The complete variable domain, with remaining parts taken from reference TRBV29-1 and TRBJ1-1, reads SAVISQKPSRDICQRGTSLTIQCQVDSQVTMMFWYRQQPGQSLTLIATANQGSEATYESGFVIDKFPISRPNLTFSTLTVSNMSPEDSSIYLCSVLLGETGGTEAFFGQGTRLTVV.

This clone was found a few times. The chain employs TRBV28 and TRBJ1-2, with TRBD1 matching 8 bases. The CDR3 has 13 residues. CDR1 and CDR2 (germline): MDHEN, SYDVKM. The V gene end was trimmed by 6 bases and the J gene end by 3 bases; junction bases not matched to a gene: 3. CDR3 region: CASSPDRDYGYTF. The CDR3 region has the DNA TGTGCCAGCAGCCCGGACAGGGACTATGGCTACACCTTC.

The chain is built from TRBV25-1 and TRBJ1-4; 7 nucleotides line up with TRBD1. Germline lookup yields CDR1 MGHDK and CDR2 SYGVNS. V dropped 3 bases and J dropped 7; count of bases not matched to a gene: 5. The CDR3 totals 14 residues. The CDR3 region has the DNA TGTGCCAGCAGTGACCCAGGGGGAAGTGAAAAACTGTTTTTT. Protein sequence: CASSDPGGSEKLFF.

The CDR3 region has the DNA TGTGCCAGTAGGATGGGACAGGGGGCTTTCCTGCCGGGGGGCTACACCTTC. The encoded protein is CASRMGQGAFLPGGYTF. This chain joins TRBV19 and TRBJ1-2; 12 bases fit TRBD1. Germline V gene data show CDR1 as LNHDA and CDR2 as SQIVND (reference sequence). V shed 6 bases and J 8 bases; nucleotides not matched to a gene: 16. The CDR3 is 17 residues long.

In this sample, this clone turned up a few times. This chain uses TRBV7-9 with TRBJ1-1; 8 bases line up with TRBD1. Germline lookup yields CDR1 SEHNR and CDR2 FQNEAQ (reference sequence). The CDR3 covers 12 residues. The V segment lost 4 bases and the J segment 11 bases; nucleotides outside the gene matches: 6. In DNA form, the CDR3 reads TGTGCCAGCAGCTATCAGGGGGCCGGGGCTTTCTTT. This gives the protein CASSYQGAGAFF. Using reference TRBV7-9 and TRBJ1-1 for the parts outside the CDR3, the full variable domain is DTGVSQNPRHKITKRGQNVTFRCDPISEHNRLYWYRQTLGQGPEFLTYFQNEAQLEKSRLLSDRFSAERPKGSFSTLEIQRTEQGDSAMYLCASSYQGAGAFFGQGTRLTVV.

This clone came up once. The chain links TRBV9 to TRBJ1-4, with D perhaps matching TRBD1 (6 bases). Germline V CDR1 and CDR2: SGDLS, YYNGEE. V lost 1 base to trimming and J lost 7 bases, with 11 bases between them. The length of the CDR3 is 14 residues. DNA for the CDR3: TGTGCCAGCAGCGTAACAGGGTACAGTGAAAAACTGTTTTTT. This gives the protein CASSVTGYSEKLFF.

The genes are TRBV28 and TRBJ1-1, with D possibly matching TRBD1 (5 bases). Germline CDR1 and CDR2: MDHEN and SYDVKM. The CDR3 runs to 14 residues. V lost 5 bases and J 5 bases, leaving 15 bases between the germline ends. The CDR3 nucleotides read TGTGCCAGCAGTCAAGTACGGGGGGGGACTGAAGCTTTCTTT. Its translation is CASSQVRGGTEAFF.

This chain uses TRBV5-1 with TRBJ2-7; D uncertain. CDR3 size: 13 residues. The V gene lost 4 bases and the J gene lost 0 bases, with 8 bases spanning the gap. Germline V CDR1 and CDR2: SGHRS, YFSETQ. This CDR3 reads CASSRTDSYEQYF. CDR3 DNA: TGCGCCAGCAGCCGAACAGACTCCTACGAGCAGTACTTC.

The chain has TRBV5-7 and TRBJ1-2, with a possible D match to TRBD1 (5 bases). TRBV5-7 is treated as an ORF (open reading frame) with a function not yet certain. CDR3 size: 17 residues. V shed 4 bases and J shed 0 bases, with 19 bases lying between them. CDR3 in DNA: TGTGCCAGCAGCCCAAGCGCCCAGGGCCTAGCTAACTATGGCTACACCTTC. This translates into CASSPSAQGLANYGYTF.

The chain is built from TRBV5-8 and TRBJ1-5, with 9 bases aligning to TRBD1. The V and J ends lost 3 bases and 7 bases, in that order; junction bases with no gene match: 11. This CDR3 contains 16 residues. Germline V gene sequence: CDR1 SGHTS, CDR2 YDEGEE. CDR3 residues: CASSSRTGVGEQPQHF. The CDR3, as DNA: TGTGCCAGCAGCTCCCGGACAGGGGTGGGGGAACAGCCCCAGCATTTT.

The V gene is TRBV15, the J gene TRBJ1-5, with D tentatively TRBD1 (6 bases). This CDR3 has 14 residues. Germline V CDR1 and CDR2: LNHNV, YYDKDF (reference sequence). Trimming pared 1 base from V and 4 bases from J, leaving 8 bases between. CDR3 sequence (DNA): TGTGCCACCAGCAGAGGACAGGAAAATCAGCCCCAGCATTTT. It specifies CATSRGQENQPQHF.

This clone showed up just a few times. The junction departs from germline at one end; a sequencing error may be responsible. The chain has TRBV9 and TRBJ1-2; tentatively, D is TRBD1 (6 bases). Per germline, CDR1 SGDLS and CDR2 YYNGEE. The CDR3 contains 19 residues. The CDR3 region has the DNA TGTGCCAGCAGCGGGCCAGATGACAGGTCGGCAGGCGGTAACAATGGCTACACCTTC. Protein sequence: CASSGPDDRSAGGNNGYTF. Drawing the rest from reference TRBV9 and TRBJ1-2, the complete variable domain is DSGVTQTPKHLITATGQRVTLRCSPRSGDLSVYWYQQSLDQGLQFLIQYYNGEERAKGNILERFSAQQFPDLHSELNLSSLELGDSALYFCASSGPDDRSAGGNNGYTFGSGTRLTVV.

This clone has only a few counts. This rearrangement joins TRBV11-2 to TRBJ1-5, with a tentative D call TRBD1 (5 bases). Between the trimmed V and J ends, which lost 1 base and 0 bases, there was a span of 7 bases. The V gene's germline CDR1 is SGHAT and CDR2 FQNNGV. The CDR3 has 15 residues. DNA for the CDR3: TGTGCCAGCAGCTTAGGACAGTATAGCAATCAGCCCCAGCATTTT. Amino acids: CASSLGQYSNQPQHF.

This clone was seen a single time. The rearrangement joins TRBV10-2 to TRBJ2-1; D unclear. Trimming cost V 2 bases and J 9 bases, with 8 bases left between them. There are 12 residues in the CDR3. CDR1 is WSHSY, CDR2 SAAADI, per germline. The CDR3 DNA reads TGCGCCAGCAGTGAGCTTATCAGTGAGCAGTTCTTC. It codes for CASSELISEQFF.